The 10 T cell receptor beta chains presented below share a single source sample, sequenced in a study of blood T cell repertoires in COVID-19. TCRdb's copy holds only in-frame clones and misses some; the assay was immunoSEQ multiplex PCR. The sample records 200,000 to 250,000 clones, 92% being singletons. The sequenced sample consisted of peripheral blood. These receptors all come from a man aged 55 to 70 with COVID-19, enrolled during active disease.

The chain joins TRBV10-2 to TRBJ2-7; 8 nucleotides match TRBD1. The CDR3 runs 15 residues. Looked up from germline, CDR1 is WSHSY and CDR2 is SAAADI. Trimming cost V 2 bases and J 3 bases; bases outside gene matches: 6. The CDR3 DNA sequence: TGCGCCAGCAGTGAGCCGGCAGGGGGCATCTACGAGCAGTACTTC. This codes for CASSEPAGGIYEQYF.

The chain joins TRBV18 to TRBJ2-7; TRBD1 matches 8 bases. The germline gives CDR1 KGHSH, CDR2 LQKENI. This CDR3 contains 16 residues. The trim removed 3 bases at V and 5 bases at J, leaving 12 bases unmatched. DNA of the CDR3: TGTGCCAGCTCACCCATCGGACAGGGACTTCTTCACGAGCAGTACTTC. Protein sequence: CASSPIGQGLLHEQYF.

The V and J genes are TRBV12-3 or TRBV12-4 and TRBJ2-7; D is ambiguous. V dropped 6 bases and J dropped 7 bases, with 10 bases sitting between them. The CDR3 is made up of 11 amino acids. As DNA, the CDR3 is TGTGCCAGCAGCAACACCAGAGAGCAGTACTTC. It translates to CASSNTREQYF.

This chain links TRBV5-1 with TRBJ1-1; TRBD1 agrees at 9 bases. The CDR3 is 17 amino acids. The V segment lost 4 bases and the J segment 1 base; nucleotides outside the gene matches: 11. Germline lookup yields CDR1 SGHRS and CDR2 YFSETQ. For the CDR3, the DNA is TGCGCCAGCAGCCCCGCTACCGGGACAGGGACGAACACTGAAGCTTTCTTT. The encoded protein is CASSPATGTGTNTEAFF.

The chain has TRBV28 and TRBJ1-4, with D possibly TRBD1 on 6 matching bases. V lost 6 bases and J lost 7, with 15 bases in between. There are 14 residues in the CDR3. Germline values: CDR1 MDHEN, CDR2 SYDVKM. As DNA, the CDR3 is TGTGCCAGCAGCTCCGACAGGCCGAGTGAAAAACTGTTTTTT. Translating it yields CASSSDRPSEKLFF.

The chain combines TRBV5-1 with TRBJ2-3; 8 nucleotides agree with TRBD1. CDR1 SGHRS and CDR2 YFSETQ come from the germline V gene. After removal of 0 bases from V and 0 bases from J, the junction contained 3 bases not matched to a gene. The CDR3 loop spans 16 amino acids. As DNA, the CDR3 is TGCGCCAGCAGCTTGGGACAGGGGACTAGCACAGATACGCAGTATTTT. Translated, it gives CASSLGQGTSTDTQYF.

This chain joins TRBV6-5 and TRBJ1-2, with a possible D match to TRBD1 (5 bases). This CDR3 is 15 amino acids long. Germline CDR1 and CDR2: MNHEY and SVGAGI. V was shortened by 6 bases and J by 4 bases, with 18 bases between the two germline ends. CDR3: CASSQPPTEVYGYTF. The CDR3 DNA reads TGTGCCAGCAGCCAGCCCCCGACAGAAGTCTATGGCTACACCTTC.

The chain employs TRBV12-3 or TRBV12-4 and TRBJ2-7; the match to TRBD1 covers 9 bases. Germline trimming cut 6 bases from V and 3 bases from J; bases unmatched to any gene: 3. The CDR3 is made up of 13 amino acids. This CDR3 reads CASRKTGGYEQYF. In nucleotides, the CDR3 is TGTGCCAGCAGGAAGACAGGGGGCTACGAGCAGTACTTC.

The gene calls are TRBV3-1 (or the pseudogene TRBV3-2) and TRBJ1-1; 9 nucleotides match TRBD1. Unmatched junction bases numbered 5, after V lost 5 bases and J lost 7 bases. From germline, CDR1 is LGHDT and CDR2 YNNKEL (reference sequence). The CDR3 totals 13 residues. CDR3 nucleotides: TGTGCCAGCAGCACGACAGGGGGTGATGAAGCTTTCTTT. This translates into CASSTTGGDEAFF.

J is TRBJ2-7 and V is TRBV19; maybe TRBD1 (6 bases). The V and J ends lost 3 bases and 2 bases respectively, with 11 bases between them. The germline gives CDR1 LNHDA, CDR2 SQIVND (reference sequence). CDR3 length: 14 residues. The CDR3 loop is CASSMAGAPYEQYF. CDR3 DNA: TGTGCCAGTAGTATGGCAGGGGCGCCCTACGAGCAGTACTTC.